The 21 T cell receptor beta chains below all came from one sample that was sequenced in a study of T cells after yellow fever vaccination. TCRdb called the 5' RACE reads again in MiXCR, with one record for every CDR3 protein. The repertoire has about 50,000 distinct CDR3 sequences, approximately 7% of them found once; the top ten carry 28%. The sample was CD8+ T cells sorted from PBMCs, taken about 2 weeks after the first yellow fever vaccination. Receptor source: a man between 18 and 35 years old who received the YFV17D yellow fever vaccine.

This clonotype was counted only a few times. This sequence joins TRBV21-1 and TRBJ1-6; no DNA check was done on the table's D call, TRBD1. TRBV21-1 is a pseudogene locus. The CDR3 consists of 20 residues. The chain's CDR3 is CASSKVNRTFRESYNSPLHF. CDR3 coding DNA: TGTGCCAGCAGCAAAGTCAACAGGACCTTCCGGGAGTCCTATAATTCACCCCTCCACTTT.

The chain recombines TRBV7-9 with TRBJ1-5; D may be TRBD1 (5 bases). There are 14 residues in the CDR3. V lost 3 bases, J lost 6 bases, and 12 bases lay in between. Germline V lookup: CDR1 SEHNR, CDR2 FQNEAQ (reference sequence). CDR3 coding DNA: TGTGCCAGCAGCTTCCCCGGGGCCGCTCAGCCCCAGCATTTT. Translating it yields CASSFPGAAQPQHF.

The chain has TRBV5-1 and TRBJ2-7, with 12 bases matching TRBD2. Germline loops: CDR1 SGHRS, CDR2 YFSETQ. V trimming: 4 bases; J trimming: 4 bases; junction bases outside the gene matches: 6. The CDR3 loop spans 15 amino acids. The CDR3 loop reads CASSAQTSGGYEQYF. In nucleotides, the CDR3 is TGCGCCAGCAGCGCGCAGACTAGCGGGGGATACGAGCAGTACTTC.

This sequence joins TRBV29-1 and TRBJ2-7; 9 bases line up with TRBD2. V lost 2 bases and J lost 2; bases outside the gene matches: 4. The CDR3 totals 14 residues. In germline, CDR1 is SQVTM, CDR2 ANQGSEA. In DNA form, the CDR3 reads TGCAGCGTTGAAAGGCTAGCGGGGACCTACGAGCAGTACTTC. Protein product: CSVERLAGTYEQYF.

This clonotype was picked up a small number of times. This chain joins TRBV7-8 and TRBJ2-2, with a tentative D call TRBD2 (5 bases). The CDR3 sequence is 18 residues long. Trimming took 4 bases from V and 0 from J, leaving 18 bases between them. Germline V gene sequence: CDR1 SGHVS, CDR2 FQNEAQ. The CDR3: CASSSPLLVIANTGELFF. For the CDR3, the DNA is TGTGCCAGCAGCTCTCCCTTACTAGTTATAGCGAACACCGGGGAGCTGTTTTTT.

The chain has TRBV5-4 and TRBJ1-1; perhaps TRBD1 as D (6 bases). The length of the CDR3 is 16 residues. With 4 bases removed from V and 3 bases from J, the gap between germline ends came to 19 bases. The germline CDR1 and CDR2 sequences are SGHNT and YYREEE (reference sequence). CDR3 DNA: TGTGCCAGCAGCCAAAACTCACAGGGAAGGGACACTGAAGCTTTCTTT. It encodes CASSQNSQGRDTEAFF.

The chain joins TRBV12-3 or TRBV12-4 to TRBJ2-5, with 7 bases that match TRBD2. J was trimmed by 5 bases and V by 7 bases; bases with no gene match: 13. This CDR3 contains 15 residues. This CDR3 reads CASMTGRDPRETQYF. The CDR3 coding sequence is TGTGCCAGCATGACGGGGAGGGACCCCCGTGAGACCCAGTACTTC.

The sample holds many counts of this clonotype. This chain joins TRBV4-3 and TRBJ2-1, with D unclear. V dropped 0 bases and J dropped 10 bases, with 16 bases sitting between them. The V gene's germline CDR1 is LGHNA and CDR2 YSLEER. This CDR3 region has 15 residues. CDR3 protein: CASSQDLSYPQEQFF. DNA of the CDR3: TGCGCCAGCAGCCAAGATCTTTCCTATCCTCAGGAGCAGTTCTTC.

This clonotype has a count of ten or more. The J gene is TRBJ2-3, the V gene TRBV7-2; D might be TRBD1 (5 bases). The CDR3 is made up of 14 amino acids. V was pared by 7 bases and J by 0 bases, with 11 bases between. From germline, CDR1 is SGHTA and CDR2 FQGNSA. The CDR3 spells CASTYRISTDTQYF. The CDR3 DNA follows: TGTGCCAGCACCTACAGGATCAGCACAGATACGCAGTATTTT. Looking up the rest from reference TRBV7-2 and TRBJ2-3 gives the full variable domain: GAGVSQSPSNKVTEKGKDVELRCDPISGHTALYWYRQSLGQGLEFLIYFQGNSAPDKSGLPSDRFSAERTGGSVSTLTIQRTQQEDSAVYLCASTYRISTDTQYFGPGTRLTVL.

This clonotype was counted ten times or more. The genes are TRBV5-6 and TRBJ1-5; D remains unclear. The CDR3 spans 14 residues. V dropped 4 bases and J dropped 1 base, with 9 bases sitting between them. CDR1 is SGHDT and CDR2 is YYEEEE in the germline V gene. CDR3 residues: CASSPDGSNQPQHF. The CDR3 DNA sequence: TGTGCCAGCAGCCCGGACGGGAGCAATCAGCCCCAGCATTTT.

This clonotype appeared many times. The V call is TRBV2, the J call TRBJ2-7, with D tentatively TRBD1 (6 bases). V dropped 4 bases and J dropped 3 bases, with 13 bases sitting between them. The CDR3 runs 14 residues. Germline V gene data show CDR1 as SNHLY and CDR2 as FYNNEI. The CDR3 here is CASSGTDVDYEQYF. DNA of the CDR3: TGTGCCAGCAGTGGGACAGATGTTGACTACGAGCAGTACTTC.

This clonotype was counted ten times or more. The rearrangement joins TRBV7-2 to TRBJ2-5; 7 bases agree with TRBD2. Trimming removed 1 base from V and 3 bases from J; junction bases left unmatched: 5. Germline CDR1 reads SGHTA; CDR2 reads FQGNSA. CDR3 size: 15 residues. For the CDR3, the DNA is TGTGCCAGCAGCTTAGGGGGGGGAGGTGAAGAGACCCAGTACTTC. Translation gives CASSLGGGGEETQYF.

The CDR3 spells CASRGVSSYGYTF. The CDR3 DNA reads as TGTGCCAGCAGAGGGGTCAGCTCCTATGGCTACACCTTC. The chain uses TRBV2 and TRBJ1-2, with D perhaps matching TRBD1 (5 bases). The germline V gene has CDR1 SNHLY and CDR2 FYNNEI. The CDR3 is 13 residues long. V lost 6 bases and J 4 bases, leaving 12 bases between the germline ends.

This clonotype was found many times. This sequence joins TRBV29-1 and TRBJ2-4, with D tentatively TRBD1 or TRBD2 (6 bases each). This CDR3 has 14 residues. The germline V gene has CDR1 SQVTM and CDR2 ANQGSEA. V lost 7 bases and J lost 7, with 20 bases in between. CDR3 nucleotide sequence: TGCAGCGCAGTCGGGCGGGGCCAGGGGAACATTCAGTACTTC. Residues: CSAVGRGQGNIQYF.

This clonotype was seen at least ten times. The CDR3 loop reads CASSPPGERVLFF. The CDR3 DNA follows: TGTGCCAGCAGCCCCCCCGGGGAAAGGGTGCTGTTCTTC. The chain employs TRBV7-3 and TRBJ2-1; a weak D match, TRBD2 (5 bases). V was cut by 5 bases and J by 15 bases, with 20 bases left in between. CDR3 length: 13 residues. Germline CDR1 reads SGHTA; CDR2 reads FQGTGA.

Concerning this clonotype itself: This sequence may be a read error, since a much larger clone differs from it by one base. This sequence joins TRBV7-6 and TRBJ1-1; 7 bases fit TRBD1. The CDR3 loop spans 13 amino acids. CDR1 and CDR2 (germline): SGHVS, FNYEAQ. The CDR3 region is CASGLGQVTEAFF. CDR3 in DNA: TGTGCCAGCGGCTTAGGACAGGTTACTGAAGCTTTCTTT.

The table lists this clonotype with many counts. J is TRBJ2-7 and V is TRBV9; 10 bases agree with TRBD1. This CDR3 region has 14 residues. Germline loops: CDR1 SGDLS, CDR2 YYNGEE. V gave up 4 bases and J gave up 2 bases; unmatched junction bases: 3. CDR3 sequence: CASSRGTGAYEQYF. The CDR3 nucleotides read TGTGCCAGCAGCAGAGGGACAGGGGCCTACGAGCAGTACTTC.

This clonotype was seen a handful of times. The gene calls are TRBV11-3 and TRBJ2-1; TRBD1 might be the D (6 bases). The CDR3 has 15 amino acids. Germline V gene data show CDR1 as SGHNT and CDR2 as YENEEA. Between the trimmed V and J ends, which lost 5 bases and 3 bases, there was a span of 14 bases. The CDR3 loop reads CASSQKQGDYNEQFF. As DNA, the CDR3 is TGTGCCAGCAGCCAAAAACAGGGAGACTACAATGAGCAGTTCTTC.

This clonotype was observed at least ten times. The chain couples TRBV5-1 to TRBJ1-1; D unclear. CDR1 and CDR2 from the germline V gene are SGHRS and YFSETQ. Trimming cost V 0 bases and J 1 base, with 4 bases left between them. This CDR3 has 13 amino acids. CDR3 coding DNA: TGCGCCAGCAGCTTGGCTCAGAACACTGAAGCTTTCTTT. Encoded protein: CASSLAQNTEAFF.

This clonotype was recorded at least ten times. The chain has TRBV29-1 and TRBJ2-3; tentative D call: TRBD2 (6 bases). Germline V gene sequence: CDR1 SQVTM, CDR2 ANQGSEA. This CDR3 has 14 residues. V lost 3 bases and J 1 base, leaving 11 bases between the germline ends. CDR3 loop: CSVDGGEGTDTQYF. The CDR3 DNA sequence: TGCAGCGTTGACGGCGGGGAAGGCACAGATACGCAGTATTTT.

This clonotype came up many times. V gene TRBV6-4 combines with J gene TRBJ1-6, with no clear D. The CDR3 length is 13 residues. Per germline, CDR1 MRHNA and CDR2 SNTAGT. V was clipped by 4 bases and J by 6 bases, with 7 bases between them. CDR3 region: CASSGGVNSPLHF. Written as DNA, the CDR3 is TGTGCCAGCAGTGGCGGAGTTAATTCACCCCTCCACTTT.